The T cell receptor beta chain described here comes from a study of CD8 T cells in Susac syndrome (dated by TCRdb to between 2019 and 2020). For the wider study: Repertoire sequencing was used to test whether CD8+ T cell activation and differentiation in Susac syndrome was antigen driven. The clonality of the CD8+ T cell repertoire was compared across about a dozen healthy donors, roughly 14 Susac syndrome patients and about 15 multiple sclerosis patients. Study-wide conclusions, independent of this receptor: The study acknowledged that relatively few individuals were included in the TCR sequencing and HLA analysis.

RNA was extracted using the RNeasy kit, and roughly 0.5 to 1 ug of the RNA was reverse transcribed with random hexamers. TCR beta CDR3 regions were amplified with the immunoSEQ multiplex PCR assay covering 54 Vbeta and 13 Jbeta segments. To correct PCR amplification bias, a synthetic template baseline was used for both primer optimization and computational correction. The study's processing was this. Only productive sequences were kept, with reads annotated to V, D and J genes according to IMGT and analyzed in immunoSEQ Analyzer. Clonality was computed as one minus Shannon entropy normalized by log2 of the number of productive unique sequences. For each patient and control, public and private clones were evaluated among the 100 most prevalent clones. A clone was defined as Susac-specific if it was absent from the healthy and MS cohorts, from 1052 published viral clones and from other ImmuneACCESS disease sequences. Starting from the raw public reads, TCRdb applied fastp trimming at Q25, assembled clones with MiXCR and retained in-frame beta chains. Each entry merges the rows of one CDR3 protein and shows their most common DNA and genes. Here the V and J calls rest on TCRdb's processing, not on the authors' analysis. Recorded for this sample are more than 110,000 distinct CDR3 sequences; nearly 95% of them occurred a single time. The ten biggest clones cover approximately 0.27% of the sample.

High-throughput TCR beta sequencing profiled peripheral blood CD8+ and CD4+ T cells from healthy donors, Susac syndrome patients and multiple sclerosis patients. Healthy donors were age- and sex-matched controls. Bulk CD8+ and CD4+ T cells were purified by magnetic negative isolation, whereas CD8+ TEMRA cells were enriched by FACS. Blood was drawn into EDTA tubes, processed within 24 hours, and PBMCs were isolated by density gradient centrifugation. PBMCs intended for TCR sequencing were frozen in liquid nitrogen and were later thawed in a 37 degrees C water bath. The sorted or isolated CD4+, CD8+ and CD8+ TEMRA cells reached a purity of at least 90%. This clonotype occurred once. This clone's antigen is unknown. Nothing much larger sits one base from this clone, and base qualities are not available. One read is thin evidence. Relative to germline, V is 7 bases shorter and J is 5 bases shorter, with 21 bases between their ends. CDR1 and CDR2 (SQVTM, ANQGSEA) derive from the germline V gene. Including the terminal cysteine and phenylalanine, the CDR3 comprises 15 residues. The only DNA kept is the CDR3, 45 bases in frame from the first base.

The chain joins TRBV29-1 to TRBJ2-1; the D region may be TRBD1 or TRBD2, each matching 5 bases equally. The sequenced sample consisted of CD8+ T cells from PBMCs. The sequence came from a human donor in good health. The bases read TGCAGCGCTATACTCCAGGGACCCTCAGACAATGAGCAGTTCTTC. Translated, it gives CSAILQGPSDNEQFF.